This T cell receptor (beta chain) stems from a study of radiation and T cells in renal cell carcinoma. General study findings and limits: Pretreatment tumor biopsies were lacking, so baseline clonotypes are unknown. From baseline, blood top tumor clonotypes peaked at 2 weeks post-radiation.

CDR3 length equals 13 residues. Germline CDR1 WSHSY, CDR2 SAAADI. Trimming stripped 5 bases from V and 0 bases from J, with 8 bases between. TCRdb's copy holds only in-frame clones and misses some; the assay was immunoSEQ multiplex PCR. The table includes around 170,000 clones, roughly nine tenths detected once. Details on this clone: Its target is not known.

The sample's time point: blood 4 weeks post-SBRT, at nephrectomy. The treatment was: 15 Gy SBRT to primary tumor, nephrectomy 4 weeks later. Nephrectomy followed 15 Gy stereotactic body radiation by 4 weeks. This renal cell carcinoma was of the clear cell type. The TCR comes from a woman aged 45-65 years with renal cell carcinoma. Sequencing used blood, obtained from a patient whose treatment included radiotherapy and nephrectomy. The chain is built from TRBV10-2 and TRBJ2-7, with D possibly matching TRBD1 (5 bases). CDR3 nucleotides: TGCGCCAGCAGTTACGACAGCTCCTACGAGCAGTACTTC. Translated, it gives CASSYDSSYEQYF.